These 6 T cell receptor beta chains originate from one sample sequenced in a study of OX40 agonist ivuxolimab in advanced cancers. Using immunoSEQ multiplex PCR, the repertoire was profiled, and TCRdb retains in-frame clones only, with some absent. The repertoire includes some 30,000 clones, about nine tenths of them detected once, and just under 9.5% sits in the top ten. This material consisted of CD4+ or CD8+ T cells sorted from blood, taken in a trial of the OX40 agonist ivuxolimab. All receptors come from an adult with an advanced solid tumor such as melanoma, head and neck, liver or kidney cancer.

The gene calls are TRBV27 and TRBJ2-2; D is undetermined. Germline loops: CDR1 MNHEY, CDR2 SMNVEV (reference sequence). This CDR3 is 15 amino acids long. V shed 5 bases and J shed 0 bases, with 10 bases lying between them. CDR3 residues: CASSRHSANTGELFF. Here the CDR3 DNA reads TGTGCCAGCAGTCGACACTCCGCGAACACCGGGGAGCTGTTTTTT.

The rearrangement uses TRBV30 and TRBJ2-6; 7 bases are shared with TRBD1. V was clipped by 3 bases and J by 4 bases; unmatched bases: 3. The germline V gene encodes CDR1 GTSNPN and CDR2 SVGIG (reference sequence). The CDR3 is made up of 14 amino acids. The CDR3 DNA is TGTGCCTGGAGAAAGGGGGCCGGGGCCAACGTCCTGACTTTC. Residues: CAWRKGAGANVLTF.

The chain has TRBV2 and TRBJ2-1; no clear D. Trimming left V 0 bases short and J 3 bases short, with 9 bases between. Germline V lookup: CDR1 SNHLY, CDR2 FYNNEI. CDR3 length equals 15 residues. The CDR3 DNA sequence: TGTGCCAGCAGTGAAGCGTACAGAAACTACAATGAGCAGTTCTTC. Translated: CASSEAYRNYNEQFF. Together with reference TRBV2 and TRBJ2-1, the CDR3 gives the full variable domain: EPEVTQTPSHQVTQMGQEVILRCVPISNHLYFYWYRQILGQKVEFLVSFYNNEISEKSEIFDDQFSVERPDGSNFTLKIRSTKLEDSAMYFCASSEAYRNYNEQFFGPGTRLTVL.

This chain uses TRBV7-9 with TRBJ1-5; 7 positions match TRBD1. After removal of 4 bases from V and 6 bases from J, the junction contained 9 bases not matched to a gene. Looked up from germline, CDR1 is SEHNR and CDR2 is FQNEAQ (reference sequence). This CDR3 is 15 amino acids long. In nucleotides, the CDR3 is TGTGCCAGCAGCTCGTACCGGGACAGCCTTCAGCCCCAGCATTTT. Translating gives CASSSYRDSLQPQHF.

The genes are TRBV30 and TRBJ2-7; possibly TRBD2 for D (5 bases). CDR1 is GTSNPN, CDR2 SVGIG, per germline (reference sequence). Between the trimmed V and J ends, which lost 2 bases and 6 bases, there was a span of 11 bases. The CDR3 covers 12 residues. The CDR3 nucleotides read TGTGCCTGGAGTCCGGACTTTCTCGAGCAGTACTTC. Translated: CAWSPDFLEQYF. Drawing the rest from reference TRBV30 and TRBJ2-7, the complete variable domain is SQTIHQWPATLVQPVGSPLSLECTVEGTSNPNLYWYRQAAGRGLQLLFYSVGIGQISSEVPQNLSASRPQDRQFILSSKKLLLSDSGFYLCAWSPDFLEQYFGPGTRLTVT.

The chain carries TRBV7-9 and TRBJ2-2; 8 bases agree with TRBD1. The CDR3 sequence is 16 residues long. CDR1 and CDR2 (germline): SEHNR, FQNEAQ (reference sequence). With 7 bases clipped from V and 0 bases from J, the junction kept 7 bases outside the gene matches. The CDR3 sequence: CASKTTRGPNTGELFF. CDR3 nucleotides: TGTGCCAGCAAAACTACCAGGGGGCCGAACACCGGGGAGCTGTTTTTT.